These 30 T cell receptor beta chains came from one sample sequenced in a study of shared clonotypes between healthy human individuals. The repertoire was sequenced with immunoSEQ multiplex PCR; TCRdb's copy has only in-frame clones and lacks some. The data contain around 700,000 clones, around 72% of them seen just once; the ten biggest clones take up around 1.8%. The sequenced material came from memory CD4+ T cells sorted from blood. Subset here: CD45RA-negative fraction. The receptors shown here come from a woman aged 30 to 39 in good health.

The chain employs TRBV19 and TRBJ1-5, with D unclear. This CDR3 is built from 14 residues. V was trimmed by 3 bases and J by 7 bases, leaving 13 bases between them. Germline V gene sequence: CDR1 LNHDA, CDR2 SQIVND (reference sequence). CDR3 bases: TGTGCCAGTAGTATTGAGGGCGGGATACAGCCCCAGCATTTT. Protein product: CASSIEGGIQPQHF.

The J gene is TRBJ2-2, the V gene TRBV11-2; 8 positions match TRBD1. This CDR3 spans 17 amino acids. V lost 1 base and J lost 1; bases outside the gene matches: 5. Per the germline V gene, CDR1 is SGHAT and CDR2 is FQNNGV. The CDR3 loop is CASSLGGGQGNTGELFF. CDR3 nucleotides: TGTGCCAGCAGCTTAGGGGGAGGACAGGGGAACACCGGGGAGCTGTTTTTT.

The gene calls are TRBV29-1 and TRBJ2-6, with D unclear. This CDR3 has 13 residues. Germline V lookup: CDR1 SQVTM, CDR2 ANQGSEA. V lost 3 bases, J lost 0 bases, and 3 bases lay in between. CDR3 nucleotides: TGCAGCGTTGACGGCTCTGGGGCCAACGTCCTGACTTTC. Translation: CSVDGSGANVLTF.

The rearrangement joins TRBV11-2 to TRBJ2-7, with TRBD2 identical over 7 bases. This CDR3 region has 15 residues. Losses at the gene ends were 4 bases for V and 1 base for J; bases not matched to a gene: 7. The V gene's germline CDR1 is SGHAT and CDR2 FQNNGV. This CDR3 is CASSSQAGRSYEQYF. The CDR3 coding sequence is TGTGCCAGCAGCTCGCAAGCGGGGCGGTCCTACGAGCAGTACTTC. The whole variable domain, filled in from reference TRBV11-2 and TRBJ2-7, reads EAGVAQSPRYKIIEKRQSVAFWCNPISGHATLYWYQQILGQGPKLLIQFQNNGVVDDSQLPKDRFSAERLKGVDSTLKIQPAKLEDSAVYLCASSSQAGRSYEQYFGPGTRLTVT.

This clone was observed a single time. V gene TRBV27 combines with J gene TRBJ1-1; 8 bases match TRBD1. The CDR3 length is 15 residues. The V segment lost 2 bases and the J segment 2 bases; nucleotides outside the gene matches: 4. Germline CDR1 MNHEY, CDR2 SMNVEV (reference sequence). The CDR3 sequence: CASSLKGTGNTEAFF. The CDR3 DNA follows: TGTGCCAGCAGTTTAAAGGGGACAGGAAACACTGAAGCTTTCTTT.

In its sample, this clone was seen once. The rearrangement links TRBV5-1 to TRBJ2-3, with 7 bases aligning to TRBD2. The V and J ends lost 5 bases and 5 bases, in that order; junction bases with no gene match: 8. Per the germline V gene, CDR1 is SGHRS and CDR2 is YFSETQ. The CDR3 length is 14 residues. Written as DNA, the CDR3 is TGCGCCAGCAGAGGCGGGAGCCGTCAAGATACGCAGTATTTT. It codes for CASRGGSRQDTQYF.

The J gene is TRBJ1-3, the V gene TRBV18; 7 bases line up with TRBD1. The germline V gene encodes CDR1 KGHSH and CDR2 LQKENI. The CDR3 is 15 residues long. V lost 2 bases to trimming and J lost 3 bases; unmatched junction nucleotides: 4. CDR3 bases: TGTGCCAGCTCACCAGAGGGGGCTGGTGGAAACACCATATATTTT. Protein product: CASSPEGAGGNTIYF.

This clone was counted a few times. The chain carries TRBV7-8 and TRBJ1-4; possibly TRBD1 for D (5 bases). The CDR3 spans 15 residues. Germline CDR1 reads SGHVS; CDR2 reads FQNEAQ. With 1 base removed from V and 8 bases from J, the gap between germline ends came to 14 bases. CDR3 bases: TGTGCCAGCAGCTTAGGAGGGGTGAGGGAGGAAAAACTGTTTTTT. Amino acids: CASSLGGVREEKLFF.

V usage is TRBV6-1 and J usage is TRBJ2-3, with 8 bases fitting TRBD1. This CDR3 has 16 amino acids. The germline V gene has CDR1 MNHNS and CDR2 SASEGT. The junction had 5 bases not matched to a gene; V was cut back by 1 base and J by 2 bases. CDR3 nucleotides: TGTGCCAGCAGTGAAGGGACAGGGCGGACCACAGATACGCAGTATTTT. This encodes CASSEGTGRTTDTQYF.

The J gene is TRBJ2-3, the V gene TRBV11-2; 8 bases agree with TRBD2. V lost 5 bases to trimming and J lost 4 bases; unmatched junction nucleotides: 11. The CDR3 runs to 16 residues. Germline V gene data show CDR1 as SGHAT and CDR2 as FQNNGV. The CDR3 DNA follows: TGTGCCAGCAGCGTCTTGGTGGCGGGAGGCGCAGATACGCAGTATTTT. It codes for CASSVLVAGGADTQYF.

This sequence joins TRBV27 and TRBJ2-7; D gene uncertain. The V and J ends lost 7 bases and 4 bases respectively, with 20 bases between them. The germline V gene has CDR1 MNHEY and CDR2 SMNVEV (reference sequence). This CDR3 region has 15 residues. The CDR3 loop reads CASTPSGPTRYEQYF. The CDR3 DNA follows: TGTGCCAGCACCCCGTCGGGTCCAACCCGGTACGAGCAGTACTTC.

V and J are TRBV2 and TRBJ2-2, with D maybe TRBD1 (7 bases). The length of the CDR3 is 17 residues. The V end lost 4 bases, the J end lost 0 bases, and 15 bases lay between the germline ends. Germline V gives CDR1 SNHLY, CDR2 FYNNEI. CDR3 in amino acids: CASSGRGQRTNTGELFF. In nucleotides, the CDR3 is TGTGCCAGCAGTGGGAGGGGGCAGCGAACGAACACCGGGGAGCTGTTTTTT.

This clone was seen once. J is TRBJ2-7 and V is TRBV7-9; D not resolved. V gave up 2 bases and J gave up 2 bases, with 7 bases separating them. Germline V CDR1 and CDR2: SEHNR, FQNEAQ (reference sequence). CDR3 length equals 13 residues. This CDR3 reads CASSLIGAYEQYF. DNA of the CDR3: TGTGCCAGCAGCTTAATCGGAGCCTACGAGCAGTACTTC. Variable domain in full (rest from reference TRBV7-9 and TRBJ2-7): DTGVSQNPRHKITKRGQNVTFRCDPISEHNRLYWYRQTLGQGPEFLTYFQNEAQLEKSRLLSDRFSAERPKGSFSTLEIQRTEQGDSAMYLCASSLIGAYEQYFGPGTRLTVT.

In its sample, this clone was seen once. This sequence joins TRBV9 and TRBJ2-3; D gene ambiguous. The CDR3 is 14 amino acids. V was clipped by 0 bases and J by 8 bases, with 13 bases between them. The V gene's germline CDR1 is SGDLS and CDR2 YYNGEE. CDR3 nucleotides: TGTGCCAGCAGCGTAGGGGGTCCTCGGGTTACGCAGTATTTT. Its translation is CASSVGGPRVTQYF.

This chain connects TRBV27 to TRBJ2-5; 7 bases line up with TRBD2. This CDR3 comprises 13 residues. V gave up 0 bases and J gave up 5 bases; unmatched junction bases: 0. The germline V gene encodes CDR1 MNHEY and CDR2 SMNVEV (reference sequence). CDR3 amino acids: CASSLSGGETQYF. The CDR3 region has the DNA TGTGCCAGCAGTTTATCGGGGGGGGAGACCCAGTACTTC.

CDR3 bases: TGCGCCAGCAGCCTAGCGGGACCAGATACGCAGTATTTT. Encoded protein: CASSLAGPDTQYF. V usage is TRBV5-1 and J usage is TRBJ2-3, with 9 bases identical to TRBD2. Germline values: CDR1 SGHRS, CDR2 YFSETQ. The CDR3 spans 13 residues. V lost 4 bases and J lost 4; bases outside the gene matches: 1.

CDR3 coding DNA: TGTGCCAATTTCGACGGTAACACTGAAGCTTTCTTT. Protein product: CANFDGNTEAFF. V is TRBV10-3 and J is TRBJ1-1; no clear D gene. The germline CDR1 and CDR2 sequences are ENHRY and SYGVKD. Between the trimmed V and J ends, which lost 10 bases and 2 bases, there was a span of 11 bases. The CDR3 is 12 amino acids.

With regard to this clone: Since a far larger clone is one base different, this is likely a read error. Different DNA sequences within this sample yield the same CDR3. The V and J genes are TRBV6-1 and TRBJ1-5; 7 bases line up with TRBD1. Germline CDR1 MNHNS, CDR2 SASEGT. Losses at the gene ends were 2 bases for V and 4 bases for J; bases not matched to a gene: 2. CDR3 length: 14 residues. The CDR3: CASSESRGNQPQHF. CDR3 sequence (DNA): TGTGCCAGCAGTGAATCCAGGGGGAATCAGCCCCAGCATTTT.

For this clone: The same CDR3 can be traced to other DNA sequences in this sample. The chain uses TRBV2 and TRBJ2-1; possible D gene TRBD2, 6 bases. This CDR3 comprises 13 residues. V was pared by 6 bases and J by 4 bases, with 10 bases between. The germline gives CDR1 SNHLY, CDR2 FYNNEI. This CDR3 is CASSRDSYNEQFF. CDR3 sequence (DNA): TGTGCCAGCAGCCGGGACTCTTACAATGAGCAGTTCTTC.

This chain uses TRBV5-6 with TRBJ2-5, with 9 bases that match TRBD2. The CDR3 spans 15 residues. Germline V CDR1 and CDR2: SGHDT, YYEEEE. V lost 2 bases to trimming and J lost 5 bases; unmatched junction nucleotides: 7. The CDR3 DNA is TGTGCCAGCAGCTTTCGGTCTAGCGGGACGGAGACCCAGTACTTC. Protein sequence: CASSFRSSGTETQYF.

This sequence joins TRBV6-1 and TRBJ1-5; D is unclear. V was cut by 8 bases and J by 4 bases, with 15 bases left in between. Per germline, CDR1 MNHNS and CDR2 SASEGT. The CDR3 is made up of 14 amino acids. In nucleotides, the CDR3 is TGTGCCAGCGTATCGTTAGCTCAGAATCAGCCCCAGCATTTT. Its translation is CASVSLAQNQPQHF.

This chain connects TRBV18 to TRBJ2-5; no reliable D call. The CDR3 is 13 residues long. V lost 4 bases, J lost 0 bases, and 6 bases lay in between. Germline CDR1 KGHSH, CDR2 LQKENI. CDR3 protein: CASSLQYQETQYF. The DNA of the CDR3 is TGTGCCAGCTCACTCCAATACCAAGAGACCCAGTACTTC.

CDR3 nucleotides: TGTGCCAGCTCACACTTACTAGCGGGAGGAACAGATACGCAGTATTTT. Protein: CASSHLLAGGTDTQYF. This chain connects TRBV18 to TRBJ2-3; 12 bases are a match to TRBD2. The CDR3 runs to 16 residues. Germline loops: CDR1 KGHSH, CDR2 LQKENI. Trimming removed 4 bases from V and 3 bases from J; junction bases left unmatched: 5.

This rearrangement joins TRBV18 to TRBJ2-1, with a possible D match to TRBD1 (7 bases). Deletions cut 6 bases from V and 5 bases from J, with 17 bases between. Looked up from germline, CDR1 is KGHSH and CDR2 is LQKENI. There are 15 residues in the CDR3. CDR3 sequence: CASSLQGGTDNEQFF. The CDR3, as DNA: TGTGCCAGCTCGCTTCAGGGGGGAACGGACAATGAGCAGTTCTTC.

The chain carries TRBV5-6 and TRBJ1-2; 9 bases are a match to TRBD1. This CDR3 region has 15 residues. Germline CDR1 reads SGHDT; CDR2 reads YYEEEE. Trimming took 4 bases from V and 8 from J; bases not matched to a gene: 12. Here the CDR3 reads CASSLANRDRVGYTF. As DNA, the CDR3 is TGTGCCAGCAGCCTAGCAAACCGGGACAGGGTCGGCTACACCTTC.

V gene TRBV19 combines with J gene TRBJ2-1; TRBD1 agrees at 8 bases. Germline V lookup: CDR1 LNHDA, CDR2 SQIVND (reference sequence). The J segment lost 7 bases and the V segment lost 3 bases, leaving 8 bases of the junction unmatched. The CDR3 has 15 residues. The CDR3 nucleotides are TGTGCCAGTAGTATTACCGGGACAGGAGTGAATGAGCAGTTCTTC. Its protein is CASSITGTGVNEQFF. The full variable domain, rest sourced from reference TRBV19 and TRBJ2-1, is DGGITQSPKYLFRKEGQNVTLSCEQNLNHDAMYWYRQDPGQGLRLIYYSQIVNDFQKGDIAEGYSVSREKKESFPLTVTSAQKNPTAFYLCASSITGTGVNEQFFGPGTRLTVL.

To note about this clone: Other DNA variants within this sample encode the same CDR3. The chain has TRBV7-2 and TRBJ2-1; 9 bases line up with TRBD2. V dropped 9 bases and J dropped 6; count of bases not matched to a gene: 9. The V gene's germline CDR1 is SGHTA and CDR2 FQGNSA. The CDR3 runs to 14 residues. For the CDR3, the DNA is TGTGCCAGTTCCAGGACTAGCGTTGGCAATGAGCAGTTCTTC. It translates to CASSRTSVGNEQFF.

The CDR3 coding sequence is TGTGCCAGTAGTATTGCGTCAGGGTCGAACGAGCAGTACTTC. It translates to CASSIASGSNEQYF. This chain uses TRBV19 with TRBJ2-7; D may be TRBD1 (5 bases). V was trimmed by 3 bases and J by 5 bases, leaving 14 bases between them. CDR1 is LNHDA, CDR2 SQIVND, per germline (reference sequence). The CDR3 is 14 residues long.

The table lists this clone with a count of one. This chain links TRBV4-1 with TRBJ1-4, with D unclear. CDR3 length: 16 amino acids. Germline lookup yields CDR1 MGHRA and CDR2 YSYEKL. Deletions cut 0 bases from V and 0 bases from J, with 8 bases between. The CDR3 loop reads CASSQDGKATNEKLFF. CDR3 coding DNA: TGCGCCAGCAGCCAAGATGGGAAAGCAACTAATGAAAAACTGTTTTTT.

This chain joins TRBV29-1 and TRBJ1-1; D call uncertain. The CDR3 runs to 12 residues. Between the trimmed V and J ends, which lost 7 bases and 0 bases, there was a span of 9 bases. Germline loops: CDR1 SQVTM, CDR2 ANQGSEA. This chain's CDR3 is CSGQSMNTEAFF. In nucleotides, the CDR3 is TGCAGCGGTCAAAGCATGAACACTGAAGCTTTCTTT.